The clone carrying this T cell receptor (beta chain) showed up many times. The target antigen is unknown. This sample was taken from a study of T cell repertoires in cytomegalovirus infection. In the study overall: Both CMV infection and a matching HLA type were indicated by public TCR beta signatures. Notes on the study in general: Across the ex vivo response, the dominant clonotypes were HLA-C-restricted CMV-specific TCR beta clonotypes. Frequencies of public TCR beta families were cumulated, and this identified carriers of CMV plus the relevant HLA.

From germline, CDR1 is MNHEY and CDR2 SVGAGI. The germline V and J ends were trimmed by 0 bases and 7 bases, with 21 bases remaining between them. CDR3 length equals 18 residues. TCRdb used MiXCR to reprocess the reads, holding one entry per CDR3 protein. This sample has around 440,000 distinct CDR3 sequences; about 11% occur once, and the top ten carry roughly 10%. This TCR came from a human donor in good health (CMV status not recorded). Some clones in this sample may be carry-over from other donors' samples. The genes are TRBV6-5 and TRBJ1-4, with D perhaps matching TRBD1 (6 bases). Material for sequencing was PBMCs. The CDR3 protein is CASSYSISRTAQGEKLFF. CDR3 sequence (DNA): TGTGCCAGCAGTTACTCGATATCCCGGACAGCCCAGGGTGAAAAACTGTTTTTT.